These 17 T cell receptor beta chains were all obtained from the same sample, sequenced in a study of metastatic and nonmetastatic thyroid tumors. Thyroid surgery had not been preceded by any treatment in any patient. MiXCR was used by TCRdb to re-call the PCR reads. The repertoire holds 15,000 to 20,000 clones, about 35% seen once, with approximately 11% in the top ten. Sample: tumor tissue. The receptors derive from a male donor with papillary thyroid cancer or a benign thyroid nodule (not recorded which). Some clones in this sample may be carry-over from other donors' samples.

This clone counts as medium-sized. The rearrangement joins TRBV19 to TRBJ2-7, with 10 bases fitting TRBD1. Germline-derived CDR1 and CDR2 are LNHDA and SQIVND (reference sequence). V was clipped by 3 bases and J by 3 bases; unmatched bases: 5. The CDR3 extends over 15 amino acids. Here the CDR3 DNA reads TGTGCCAGTAGTATTAGAGGACAGGGGGGCTACGAGCAGTACTTC. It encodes CASSIRGQGGYEQYF.

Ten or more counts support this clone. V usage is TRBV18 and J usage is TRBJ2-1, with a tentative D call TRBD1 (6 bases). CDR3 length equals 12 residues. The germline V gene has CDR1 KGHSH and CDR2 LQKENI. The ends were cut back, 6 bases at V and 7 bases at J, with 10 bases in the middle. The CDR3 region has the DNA TGTGCCAGCTCGTACAGGGAAAATGAGCAGTTCTTC. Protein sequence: CASSYRENEQFF.

The CDR3 coding sequence is TGCGCCAGCAGCCGAACGCTAACGAACACTGAAGCTTTCTTT. Protein sequence: CASSRTLTNTEAFF. This chain joins TRBV5-1 and TRBJ1-1, with unresolved D. Germline CDR1 is SGHRS and CDR2 is YFSETQ. There are 14 residues in the CDR3. The V end was cut by 4 bases, the J end by 1 base, with 11 bases between.

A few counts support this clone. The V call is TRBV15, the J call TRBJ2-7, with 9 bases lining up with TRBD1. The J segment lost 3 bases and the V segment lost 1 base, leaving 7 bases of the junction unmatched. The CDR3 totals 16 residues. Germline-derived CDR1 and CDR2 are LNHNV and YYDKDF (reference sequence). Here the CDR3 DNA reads TGTGCCACCAGCAGAGGGTGGGACAGGGATCGCTACGAGCAGTACTTC. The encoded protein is CATSRGWDRDRYEQYF.

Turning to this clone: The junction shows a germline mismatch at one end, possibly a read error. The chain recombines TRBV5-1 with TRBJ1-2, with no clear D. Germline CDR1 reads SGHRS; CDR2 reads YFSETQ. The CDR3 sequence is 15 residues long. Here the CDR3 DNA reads TGCTACAGCAGCTCCCTAGAGGCGGGTGTGAATGGCCACACCTTC. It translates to CYSSSLEAGVNGHTF.

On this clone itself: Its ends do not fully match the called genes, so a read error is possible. For the CDR3, the DNA is TGCGCCATCATCCAAGGGGACGAGCCGTACTTC. Protein sequence: CAIIQGDEPYF. The J gene is TRBJ2-7, the V gene TRBV4-1; either TRBD1 or TRBD2 may supply D (5 bases each). Germline CDR1 is MGHRA and CDR2 is YSYEKL. There are 11 residues in the CDR3.

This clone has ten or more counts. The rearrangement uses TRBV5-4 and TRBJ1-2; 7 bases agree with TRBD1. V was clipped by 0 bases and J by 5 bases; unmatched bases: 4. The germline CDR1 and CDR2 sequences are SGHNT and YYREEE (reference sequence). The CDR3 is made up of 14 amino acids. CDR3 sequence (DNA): TGTGCCAGCAGCTTGGACAGGGGTTTATATGGCTACACCTTC. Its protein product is CASSLDRGLYGYTF.

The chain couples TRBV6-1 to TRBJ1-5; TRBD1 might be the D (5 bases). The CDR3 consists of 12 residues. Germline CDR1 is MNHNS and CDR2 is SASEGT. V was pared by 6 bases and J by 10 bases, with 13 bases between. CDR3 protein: CASRAGTAPQHF. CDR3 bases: TGTGCCAGCAGAGCCGGGACGGCCCCCCAGCATTTT.

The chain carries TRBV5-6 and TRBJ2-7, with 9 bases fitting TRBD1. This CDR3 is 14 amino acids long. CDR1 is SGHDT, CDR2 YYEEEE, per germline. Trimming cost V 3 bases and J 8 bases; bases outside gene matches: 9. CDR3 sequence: CASSSRDRELKQYF. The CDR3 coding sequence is TGTGCCAGCAGCTCCCGGGACAGGGAATTGAAGCAGTACTTC.

CDR3 loop: CASSADGGYYGYTF. The CDR3 DNA reads TGTGCCAGCAGCGCAGATGGCGGATACTATGGCTACACCTTC. V and J are TRBV9 and TRBJ1-2; no clear D. The length of the CDR3 is 14 residues. Trimming removed 3 bases from V and 3 bases from J, with 12 bases in between. Germline V gives CDR1 SGDLS, CDR2 YYNGEE.

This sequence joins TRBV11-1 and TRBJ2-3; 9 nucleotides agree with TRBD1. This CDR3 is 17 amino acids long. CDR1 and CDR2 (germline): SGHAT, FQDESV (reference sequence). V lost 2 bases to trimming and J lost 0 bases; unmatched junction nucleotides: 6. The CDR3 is CASSLPWTGASTDTQYF. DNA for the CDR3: TGTGCCAGCAGCTTACCCTGGACAGGGGCGAGCACAGATACGCAGTATTTT. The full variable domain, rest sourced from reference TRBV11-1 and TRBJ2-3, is EAEVAQSPRYKITEKSQAVAFWCDPISGHATLYWYRQILGQGPELLVQFQDESVVDDSQLPKDRFSAERLKGVDSTLKIQPAELGDSAMYLCASSLPWTGASTDTQYFGPGTRLTVL.

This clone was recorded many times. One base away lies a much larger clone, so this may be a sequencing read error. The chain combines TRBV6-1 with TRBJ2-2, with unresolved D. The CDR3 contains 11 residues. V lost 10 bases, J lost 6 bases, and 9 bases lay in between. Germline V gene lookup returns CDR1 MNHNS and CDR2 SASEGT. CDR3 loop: CAIRTAGELFF. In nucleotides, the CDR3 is TGTGCCATCCGGACGGCCGGGGAGCTGTTTTTT.

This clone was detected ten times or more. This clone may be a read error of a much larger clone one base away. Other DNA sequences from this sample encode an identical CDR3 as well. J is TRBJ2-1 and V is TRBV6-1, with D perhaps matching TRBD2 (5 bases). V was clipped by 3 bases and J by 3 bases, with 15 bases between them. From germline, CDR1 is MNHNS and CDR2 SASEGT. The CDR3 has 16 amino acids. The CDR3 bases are TGTGCCAGCAGTGAGCATGTGGCGCGGGTCTACAATGAGCAGTTCTTC. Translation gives CASSEHVARVYNEQFF.

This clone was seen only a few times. For the CDR3, the DNA is TGTGCCAGCAACGACGGTCTCTACGAGCAGTACTTC. It codes for CASNDGLYEQYF. The chain uses TRBV6-2 or TRBV6-3 and TRBJ2-7; no reliable D call. V was clipped by 7 bases and J by 3 bases, with 10 bases between them. Germline loops: CDR1 MNHEY, CDR2 SVGEGT. The CDR3 is 12 residues long.

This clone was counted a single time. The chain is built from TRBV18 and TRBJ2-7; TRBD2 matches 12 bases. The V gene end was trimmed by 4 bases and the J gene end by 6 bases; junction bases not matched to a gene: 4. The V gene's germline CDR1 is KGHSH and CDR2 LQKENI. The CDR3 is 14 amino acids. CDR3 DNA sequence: TGTGCCAGCTCACGGACTAGCGGGGAGGGCGAGCAGTACTTC. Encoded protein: CASSRTSGEGEQYF. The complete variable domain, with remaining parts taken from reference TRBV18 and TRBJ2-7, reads NAGVMQNPRHLVRRRGQEARLRCSPMKGHSHVYWYRQLPEEGLKFMVYLQKENIIDESGMPKERFSAEFPKEGPSILRIQQVVRGDSAAYFCASSRTSGEGEQYFGPGTRLTVT.

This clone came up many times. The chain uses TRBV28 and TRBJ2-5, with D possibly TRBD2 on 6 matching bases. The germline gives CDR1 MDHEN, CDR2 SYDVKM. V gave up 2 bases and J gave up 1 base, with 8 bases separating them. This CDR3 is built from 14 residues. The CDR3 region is CASSLVGGQETQYF. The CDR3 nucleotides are TGTGCCAGCAGTTTAGTGGGGGGCCAAGAGACCCAGTACTTC. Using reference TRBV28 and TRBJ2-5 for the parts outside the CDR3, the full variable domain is DVKVTQSSRYLVKRTGEKVFLECVQDMDHENMFWYRQDPGLGLRLIYFSYDVKMKEKGDIPEGYSVSREKKERFSLILESASTNQTSMYLCASSLVGGQETQYFGPGTRLLVL.

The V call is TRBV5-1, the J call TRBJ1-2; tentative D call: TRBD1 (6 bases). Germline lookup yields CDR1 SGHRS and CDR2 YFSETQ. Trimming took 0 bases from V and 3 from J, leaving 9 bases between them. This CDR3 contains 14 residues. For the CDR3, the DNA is TGCGCCAGCAGCTTGGCGGCAGGGGACTATGGCTACACCTTC. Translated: CASSLAAGDYGYTF.